This record covers a single TCR beta chain. TCRdb keeps only in-frame clones here, not all; method: immunoSEQ multiplex PCR. The sample has under 95,000 clones; approximately 86% are singletons. The data originate from a study of blood T cell repertoires in COVID-19. Looking at the study overall: Samples representing acute and convalescent COVID-19 were sourced from the United States, Italy and Spain.

Patients at the Seattle site were enrolled during active infection and followed longitudinally. Per germline, CDR1 LNHDA and CDR2 SQIVND (reference sequence). CDR3 length equals 15 residues. V was clipped by 4 bases and J by 1 base; unmatched bases: 4. The sequence was collected from an elderly woman with COVID-19, enrolled during active disease. J is TRBJ1-5 and V is TRBV19; the match to TRBD1 covers 7 bases. Sequenced: peripheral blood. CDR3 in amino acids: CASSRGQASNQPQHF. The CDR3 region has the DNA TGTGCCAGTAGTAGAGGACAGGCAAGCAATCAGCCCCAGCATTTT.